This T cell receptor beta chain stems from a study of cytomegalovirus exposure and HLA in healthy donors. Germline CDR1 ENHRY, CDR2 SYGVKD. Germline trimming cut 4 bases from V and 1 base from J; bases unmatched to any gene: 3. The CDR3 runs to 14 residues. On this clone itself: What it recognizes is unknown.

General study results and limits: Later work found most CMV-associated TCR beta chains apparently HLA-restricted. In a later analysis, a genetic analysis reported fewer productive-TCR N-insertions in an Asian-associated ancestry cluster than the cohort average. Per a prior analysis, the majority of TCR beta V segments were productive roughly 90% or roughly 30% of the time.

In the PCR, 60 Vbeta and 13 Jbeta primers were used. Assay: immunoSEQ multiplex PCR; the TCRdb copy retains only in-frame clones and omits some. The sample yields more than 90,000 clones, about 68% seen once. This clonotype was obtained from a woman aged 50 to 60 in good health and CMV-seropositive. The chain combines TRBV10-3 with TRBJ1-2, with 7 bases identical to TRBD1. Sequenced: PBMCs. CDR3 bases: TGTGCCATCAGTGGGACAGGAGTTAACTATGGCTACACCTTC. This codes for CAISGTGVNYGYTF.